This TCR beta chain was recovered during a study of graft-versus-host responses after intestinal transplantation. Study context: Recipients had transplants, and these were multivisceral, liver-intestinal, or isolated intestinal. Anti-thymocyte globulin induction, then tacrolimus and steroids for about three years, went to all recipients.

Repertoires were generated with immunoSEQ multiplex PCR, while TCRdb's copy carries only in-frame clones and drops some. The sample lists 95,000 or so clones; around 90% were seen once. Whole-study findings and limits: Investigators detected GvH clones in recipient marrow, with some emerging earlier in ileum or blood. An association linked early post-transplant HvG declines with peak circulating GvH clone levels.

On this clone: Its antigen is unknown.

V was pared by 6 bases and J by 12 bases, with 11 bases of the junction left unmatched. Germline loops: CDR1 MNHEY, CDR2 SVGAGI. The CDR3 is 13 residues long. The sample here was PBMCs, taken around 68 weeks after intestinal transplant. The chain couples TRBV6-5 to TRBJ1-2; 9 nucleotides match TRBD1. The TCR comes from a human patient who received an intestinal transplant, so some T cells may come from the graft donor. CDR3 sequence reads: CASRLQGARGDTF. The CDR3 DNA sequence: TGTGCCAGCAGACTACAGGGGGCGCGGGGGGACACCTTC.